The 26 T cell receptor beta chains below all came from one sample that was sequenced in a study of blood T cells in healthy people across ages (dated by TCRdb to the mid-2010s). Library preparation employed 5' RACE. The instrument was an Illumina HiSeq 2500. A second about 7 to 12 cycle PCR used a sample-barcoded 5' primer and a J-beta primer mix. In TCRdb, the public reads were trimmed at Q25 with fastp and aligned with MiXCR, with productive beta chains retained. Identical CDR3 protein sequences are pooled into one entry, listed with their most common genes and DNA. Here the sample has about 1.6 million distinct CDR3 sequences; about 35% occur a single time. The ten largest clones capture about 11% of the sample. Sequencing was carried out using blood. These receptors all stem from a woman aged 25-40 years in good health.

This clonotype turned up a few times. The chain is built from TRBV20-1 and TRBJ2-7; 10 positions match TRBD2. Losses at the gene ends were 8 bases for V and 0 bases for J; bases not matched to a gene: 16. The CDR3 runs 17 residues. Germline V gene data show CDR1 as DFQATT and CDR2 as SNEGSKA (reference sequence). The CDR3 nucleotides are TGCAGTTTTCAGTACCTAGCGGGAGCCCTGCTCTCCTACGAGCAGTACTTC. Translated, it gives CSFQYLAGALLSYEQYF.

The V gene is TRBV20-1, the J gene TRBJ1-6, with no clear D. Germline V CDR1 and CDR2: DFQATT, SNEGSKA (reference sequence). V was cut by 0 bases and J by 12 bases, with 24 bases left in between. This CDR3 is 17 amino acids long. CDR3 sequence: CSARDQFGAPLRRPLHF. DNA of the CDR3: TGCAGTGCTAGAGATCAATTCGGAGCCCCCCTACGGCGACCCCTCCACTTT.

This chain connects TRBV7-9 to TRBJ2-2; no clear D gene. Trimming cost V 5 bases and J 2 bases, with 12 bases left between them. From germline, CDR1 is SEHNR and CDR2 FQNEAQ (reference sequence). This CDR3 region has 15 residues. CDR3 in amino acids: CASSPRNSNTGELFF. The CDR3 DNA is TGTGCCAGCAGCCCCAGGAATTCTAACACCGGGGAGCTGTTTTTT.

The chain uses TRBV20-1 and TRBJ2-7; 10 bases line up with TRBD2. CDR3 length: 13 amino acids. The ends lost 5 bases at V and 5 bases at J; junction bases unmatched: 6. In germline, CDR1 is DFQATT, CDR2 SNEGSKA (reference sequence). This chain's CDR3 is CSALAGGIHEQYF. The CDR3 nucleotides read TGCAGTGCTTTAGCGGGAGGTATACACGAGCAGTACTTC.

As to this clonotype: A much larger clonotype is one base distant, so this may be a read error. The genes are TRBV3-1 and TRBJ1-1; D call uncertain. The germline CDR1 and CDR2 sequences are LGHDT and YNNKEL (reference sequence). The CDR3 is 13 amino acids. The V gene lost 3 bases and the J gene lost 0 bases, with 5 bases spanning the gap. The CDR3 protein is CASSHVMNTEAFF. The CDR3 DNA follows: TGTGCCAGCAGCCACGTTATGAACACTGAAGCTTTCTTT.

The chain combines TRBV12-3 or TRBV12-4 with TRBJ2-1; TRBD1 or TRBD2 may be the D gene (5 bases each). Between the trimmed V and J ends, which lost 5 bases and 8 bases, there was a span of 16 bases. The CDR3 covers 14 residues. The CDR3 spells CASSTGTSGHEQFF. CDR3 sequence (DNA): TGTGCCAGCAGTACCGGGACCAGCGGACATGAGCAGTTCTTC.

The gene calls are TRBV27 and TRBJ1-2, with a tentative D call TRBD1 (5 bases). Germline values: CDR1 MNHEY, CDR2 SMNVEV (reference sequence). Trimming shortened V by 6 bases and J by 6 bases, and 8 bases separated the two germline ends. The CDR3 is made up of 11 amino acids. The CDR3: CASRSRDGYTF. CDR3 bases: TGTGCCAGCAGATCCAGGGATGGCTACACCTTC.

This clonotype was detected many times. The CDR3 coding sequence is TGTGCCAGCAGTAAGGCGGGGGGGAGCTCCTACGAGCAGTACTTC. Its protein is CASSKAGGSSYEQYF. The V call is TRBV7-6, the J call TRBJ2-7, with 9 bases aligning to TRBD2. V trimming: 6 bases; J trimming: 0 bases; junction bases outside the gene matches: 6. Germline CDR1 is SGHVS and CDR2 is FNYEAQ. The CDR3 contains 15 residues.

The chain uses TRBV7-8 and TRBJ2-1; no definite D call. The CDR3 contains 14 residues. The ends were cut back, 3 bases at V and 5 bases at J, with 11 bases in the middle. Germline-derived CDR1 and CDR2 are SGHVS and FQNEAQ. The CDR3 region is CASSFYGQNNEQFF. CDR3 bases: TGTGCCAGCAGCTTCTATGGGCAAAACAATGAGCAGTTCTTC.

This clonotype was counted ten times or more. This rearrangement joins TRBV6-1 to TRBJ1-2, with TRBD1 identical over 8 bases. Trimming at V came to 5 bases and at J to 4 bases, leaving 9 bases not matched to a gene. CDR3 length equals 15 residues. Germline CDR1 and CDR2: MNHNS and SASEGT. The CDR3 loop reads CASSSYDRGGYGYTF. The DNA for the CDR3 is TGTGCCAGCAGTTCATACGACAGGGGTGGCTATGGCTACACCTTC.

This clonotype appeared a few times. The rearrangement joins TRBV20-1 to TRBJ2-7; 8 bases agree with TRBD1. This CDR3 region has 13 residues. CDR1 DFQATT and CDR2 SNEGSKA come from the germline V gene (reference sequence). The trim removed 3 bases at V and 9 bases at J, leaving 10 bases unmatched. CDR3 residues: CSASTRTGRGQYF. The CDR3 region has the DNA TGCAGTGCTAGTACCAGGACAGGGCGGGGGCAGTACTTC.

This clonotype has a handful of counts. This chain links TRBV28 with TRBJ2-5; D possibly corresponds to TRBD1 (5 bases). V shed 3 bases and J shed 7 bases, with 18 bases lying between them. This CDR3 region has 15 residues. Germline assignment: CDR1 MDHEN and CDR2 SYDVKM. CDR3 amino acids: CASSFPQGTLLTQYF. For the CDR3, the DNA is TGTGCCAGCAGTTTTCCCCAGGGAACCTTACTGACCCAGTACTTC.

This clonotype was observed a single time. The V call is TRBV4-1, the J call TRBJ1-4; tentatively, D is TRBD1 (5 bases). Germline CDR1 reads MGHRA; CDR2 reads YSYEKL. Trimming shortened V by 3 bases and J by 8 bases, and 10 bases separated the two germline ends. CDR3 length equals 13 residues. CDR3 sequence: CASSHIRGEKLFF. The CDR3 DNA reads as TGCGCCAGCAGCCATATAAGGGGAGAAAAACTGTTTTTT.

V usage is TRBV5-5 and J usage is TRBJ2-5; D may be TRBD2 (5 bases). CDR3 length: 13 amino acids. Germline CDR1 reads SGHKS; CDR2 reads YYEKEE (reference sequence). Deletions cut 3 bases from V and 5 bases from J, with 11 bases between. CDR3: CASSSDLGETQYF. CDR3 nucleotide sequence: TGTGCCAGCAGCTCGGACTTAGGGGAGACCCAGTACTTC.

This clonotype was seen a handful of times. V and J are TRBV24-1 and TRBJ2-4, with 7 bases fitting TRBD1. V trimming: 4 bases; J trimming: 15 bases; junction bases outside the gene matches: 8. Germline lookup yields CDR1 KGHDR and CDR2 SFDVKD. This CDR3 is built from 12 residues. The CDR3 here is CATSDATGVRYF. The CDR3 DNA is TGTGCCACCAGTGACGCAACAGGGGTGCGGTACTTC.

CDR3 nucleotides: TGCGCCAGCAGCTTGGGCCCTAGCGGGAGCCACTACGAGCAGTACTTC. Translation gives CASSLGPSGSHYEQYF. This chain connects TRBV5-1 to TRBJ2-7, with 10 bases lining up with TRBD2. In germline, CDR1 is SGHRS, CDR2 YFSETQ. V lost 0 bases, J lost 3 bases, and 6 bases stayed unmatched. CDR3 length: 16 amino acids.

The gene calls are TRBV4-1 and TRBJ1-1, with D perhaps TRBD1 (5 bases). CDR3 length equals 15 residues. With 2 bases removed from V and 0 bases from J, the gap between germline ends came to 10 bases. The germline V gene encodes CDR1 MGHRA and CDR2 YSYEKL. DNA of the CDR3: TGCGCCAGCAGCCAAACAGGTAACATGAACACTGAAGCTTTCTTT. This translates into CASSQTGNMNTEAFF.

This clonotype was detected a few times. This chain joins TRBV5-4 and TRBJ2-7; 7 bases fit TRBD2. Germline CDR1 reads SGHNT; CDR2 reads YYREEE (reference sequence). V shed 0 bases and J 7 bases; nucleotides not matched to a gene: 13. The CDR3 totals 16 residues. The CDR3 loop reads CASSLGTSVAGGEQYF. The CDR3 region has the DNA TGTGCCAGCAGCTTGGGTACTAGCGTCGCAGGCGGAGAGCAGTACTTC. The complete variable domain, with remaining parts taken from reference TRBV5-4 and TRBJ2-7, reads ETGVTQSPTHLIKTRGQQVTLRCSSQSGHNTVSWYQQALGQGPQFIFQYYREEENGRGNFPPRFSGLQFPNYSSELNVNALELDDSALYLCASSLGTSVAGGEQYFGPGTRLTVT.

The rearrangement joins TRBV7-2 to TRBJ2-3; 7 bases are shared with TRBD2. Germline trimming cut 2 bases from V and 4 bases from J; bases unmatched to any gene: 6. The CDR3 loop spans 15 amino acids. Germline CDR1 reads SGHTA; CDR2 reads FQGNSA. CDR3 nucleotides: TGTGCCAGCAGCTTACTACGGGGGGTCCCAGATACGCAGTATTTT. Translation: CASSLLRGVPDTQYF.

J is TRBJ1-2 and V is TRBV27, with TRBD1 matching over 8 bases. The J segment lost 4 bases and the V segment lost 4 bases, leaving 14 bases of the junction unmatched. The germline CDR1 and CDR2 sequences are MNHEY and SMNVEV (reference sequence). The CDR3 loop spans 17 amino acids. CDR3 region: CASSSSRDRGYFYGYTF. The CDR3, as DNA: TGTGCCAGCAGTTCCTCCCGCGACAGGGGATATTTCTATGGCTACACCTTC.

As regards this clonotype: This may come from a read error, since a much larger clone is one base off. The chain joins TRBV5-1 to TRBJ1-6; maybe TRBD1 (5 bases). This CDR3 spans 14 amino acids. Germline CDR1 SGHRS, CDR2 YFSETQ. For the CDR3, the DNA is TGCGCCAGCGGCTTGATGGGGGAGAGGTCACCCCTCCACTTT. Protein sequence: CASGLMGERSPLHF.

This clonotype was seen a handful of times. This chain connects TRBV28 to TRBJ1-2, with 8 bases aligning to TRBD1. There are 14 residues in the CDR3. Germline trimming cut 6 bases from V and 4 bases from J; bases unmatched to any gene: 7. Germline assignment: CDR1 MDHEN and CDR2 SYDVKM. The CDR3 region is CASSRQGTGYGYTF. The CDR3 DNA sequence: TGTGCCAGCAGCCGACAGGGGACGGGCTATGGCTACACCTTC.

The sample holds a few counts of this clonotype. The rearrangement joins TRBV12-3 or TRBV12-4 to TRBJ1-2; possible D gene TRBD1, 6 bases. V lost 5 bases, J lost 4 bases, and 17 bases lay in between. This CDR3 region has 15 residues. The CDR3 loop is CASSTGQLASYGYTF. CDR3 sequence (DNA): TGTGCCAGCAGTACCGGACAGCTAGCTAGCTATGGCTACACCTTC.

This chain connects TRBV12-3 or TRBV12-4 to TRBJ2-1; D may be TRBD2 (6 bases). Trimming removed 4 bases at V and 6 bases at J, with 19 bases between. There are 16 residues in the CDR3. This CDR3 is CASSSYGTPNFNEQFF. The CDR3 nucleotides are TGTGCCAGCAGTTCTTACGGGACTCCCAATTTCAATGAGCAGTTCTTC.

The rearrangement uses TRBV13 and TRBJ2-7; D is uncertain. V lost 3 bases to trimming and J lost 2 bases, with 17 bases between them. Germline V CDR1 and CDR2: PRHDT, FYEKMQ (reference sequence). This CDR3 contains 16 residues. For the CDR3, the DNA is TGTGCCAGCAGCTTGACGACCGGTAGGGAAGCCTACGAGCAGTACTTC. It encodes CASSLTTGREAYEQYF.

The V call is TRBV20-1, the J call TRBJ2-7; D unclear. Looked up from germline, CDR1 is DFQATT and CDR2 is SNEGSKA (reference sequence). The CDR3 has 13 residues. With 6 bases removed from V and 5 bases from J, the gap between germline ends came to 17 bases. In DNA, the CDR3 is TGCAGTGCCGGCCGGGCCCTCTCTGACGAGCAGTACTTC. Protein product: CSAGRALSDEQYF.